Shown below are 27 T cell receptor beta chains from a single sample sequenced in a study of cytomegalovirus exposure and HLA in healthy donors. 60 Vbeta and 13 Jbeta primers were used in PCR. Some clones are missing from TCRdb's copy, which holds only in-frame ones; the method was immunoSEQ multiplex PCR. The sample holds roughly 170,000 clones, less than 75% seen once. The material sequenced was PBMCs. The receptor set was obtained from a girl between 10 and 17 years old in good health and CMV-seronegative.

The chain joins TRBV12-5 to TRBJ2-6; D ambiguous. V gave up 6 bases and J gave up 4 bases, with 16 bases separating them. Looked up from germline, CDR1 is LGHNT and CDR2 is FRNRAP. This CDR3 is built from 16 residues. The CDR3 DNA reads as TGTGCTAGTGGGAAAGGCCCAGGTTCGGGGGCCAACGTCCTGACTTTC. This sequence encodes CASGKGPGSGANVLTF.

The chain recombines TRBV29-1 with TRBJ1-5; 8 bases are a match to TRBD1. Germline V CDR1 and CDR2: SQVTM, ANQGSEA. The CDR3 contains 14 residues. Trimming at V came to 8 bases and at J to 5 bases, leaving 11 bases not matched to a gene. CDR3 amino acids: CSYNQGARDQPQHF. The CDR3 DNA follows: TGCAGCTACAACCAGGGGGCTAGAGATCAGCCCCAGCATTTT.

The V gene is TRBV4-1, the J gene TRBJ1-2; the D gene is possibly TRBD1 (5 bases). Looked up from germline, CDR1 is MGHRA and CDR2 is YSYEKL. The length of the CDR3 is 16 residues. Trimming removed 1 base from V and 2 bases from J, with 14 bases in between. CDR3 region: CASSQVKGINNYGYTF. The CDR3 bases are TGCGCCAGCAGCCAAGTAAAGGGGATCAACAACTATGGCTACACCTTC.

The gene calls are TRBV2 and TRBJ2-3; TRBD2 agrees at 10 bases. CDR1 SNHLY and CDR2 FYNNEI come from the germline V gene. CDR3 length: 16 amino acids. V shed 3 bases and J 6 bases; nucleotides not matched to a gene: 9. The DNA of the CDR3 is TGTGCCAGCAGTGAGTTAGCGGGGGGACGCTCCGATACGCAGTATTTT. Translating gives CASSELAGGRSDTQYF.

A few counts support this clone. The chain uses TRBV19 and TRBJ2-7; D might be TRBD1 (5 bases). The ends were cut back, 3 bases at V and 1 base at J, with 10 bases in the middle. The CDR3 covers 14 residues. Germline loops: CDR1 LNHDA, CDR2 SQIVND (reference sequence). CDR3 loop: CASSISQVSYEQYF. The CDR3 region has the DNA TGTGCCAGTAGTATCTCACAGGTTTCCTACGAGCAGTACTTC.

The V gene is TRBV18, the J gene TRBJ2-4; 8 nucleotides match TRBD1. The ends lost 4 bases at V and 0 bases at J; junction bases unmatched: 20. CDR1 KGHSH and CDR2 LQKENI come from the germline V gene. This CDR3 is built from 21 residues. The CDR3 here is CASSRAVLRDRTQLAKNIQYF. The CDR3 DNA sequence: TGTGCCAGCTCACGCGCCGTACTCCGGGACAGGACCCAGCTAGCCAAAAACATTCAGTACTTC.

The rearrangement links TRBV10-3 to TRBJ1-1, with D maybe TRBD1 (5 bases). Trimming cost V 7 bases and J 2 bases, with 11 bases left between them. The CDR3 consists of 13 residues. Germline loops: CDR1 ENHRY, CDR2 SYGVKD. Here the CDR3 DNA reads TGTGCCATCACCATGACAGATAACACTGAAGCTTTCTTT. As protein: CAITMTDNTEAFF.

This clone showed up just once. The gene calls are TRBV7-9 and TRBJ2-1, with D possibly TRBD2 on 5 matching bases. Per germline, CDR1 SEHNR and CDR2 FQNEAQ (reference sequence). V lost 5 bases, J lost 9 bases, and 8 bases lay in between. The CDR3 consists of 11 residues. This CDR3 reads CASSRGGEQFF. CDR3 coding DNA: TGTGCCAGCAGCCGCGGAGGTGAGCAGTTCTTC.

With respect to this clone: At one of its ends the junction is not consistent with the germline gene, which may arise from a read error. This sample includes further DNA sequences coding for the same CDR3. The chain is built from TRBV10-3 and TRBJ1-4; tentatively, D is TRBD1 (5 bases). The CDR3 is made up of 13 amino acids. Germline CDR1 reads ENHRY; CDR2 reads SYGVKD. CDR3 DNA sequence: TGCGCCATCAGTGAGCCAGGGCGTGAAAAACTGTTTTTT. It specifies CAISEPGREKLFF.

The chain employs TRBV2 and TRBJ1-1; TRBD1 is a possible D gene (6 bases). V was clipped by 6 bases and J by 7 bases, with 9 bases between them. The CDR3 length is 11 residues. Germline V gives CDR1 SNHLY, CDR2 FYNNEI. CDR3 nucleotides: TGTGCCAGCAGGAGGGGGGGTGAAGCTTTCTTT. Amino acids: CASRRGGEAFF.

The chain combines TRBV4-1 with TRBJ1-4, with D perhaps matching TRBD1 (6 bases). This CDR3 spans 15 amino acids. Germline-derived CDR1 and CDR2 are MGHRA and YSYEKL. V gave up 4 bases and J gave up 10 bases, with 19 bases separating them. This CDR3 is CASSLSGVGSLKLFF. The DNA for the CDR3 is TGCGCCAGCAGCCTTTCAGGGGTGGGTTCGCTAAAACTGTTTTTT.

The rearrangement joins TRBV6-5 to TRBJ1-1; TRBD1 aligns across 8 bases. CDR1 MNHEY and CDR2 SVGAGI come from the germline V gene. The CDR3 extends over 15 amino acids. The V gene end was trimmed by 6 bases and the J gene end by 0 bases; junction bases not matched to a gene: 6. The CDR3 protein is CASSRTGFMNTEAFF. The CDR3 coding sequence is TGTGCCAGCAGCAGGACAGGGTTCATGAACACTGAAGCTTTCTTT.

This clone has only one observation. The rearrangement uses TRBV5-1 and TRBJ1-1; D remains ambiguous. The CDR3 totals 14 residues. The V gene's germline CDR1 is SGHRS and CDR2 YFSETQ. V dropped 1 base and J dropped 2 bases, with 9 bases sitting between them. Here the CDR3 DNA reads TGCGCCAGCAGCTTGCTAATGCAAAACACTGAAGCTTTCTTT. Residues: CASSLLMQNTEAFF. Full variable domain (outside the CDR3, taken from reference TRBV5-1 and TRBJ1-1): KAGVTQTPRYLIKTRGQQVTLSCSPISGHRSVSWYQQTPGQGLQFLFEYFSETQRNKGNFPGRFSGRQFSNSRSEMNVSTLELGDSALYLCASSLLMQNTEAFFGQGTRLTVV.

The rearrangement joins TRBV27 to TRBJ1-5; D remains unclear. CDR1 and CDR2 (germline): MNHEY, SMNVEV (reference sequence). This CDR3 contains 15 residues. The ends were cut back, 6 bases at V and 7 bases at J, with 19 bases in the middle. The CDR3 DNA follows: TGTGCCAGCAGCCCCCGACCGGGGAAGGGCCAGCCCCAGCATTTT. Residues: CASSPRPGKGQPQHF.

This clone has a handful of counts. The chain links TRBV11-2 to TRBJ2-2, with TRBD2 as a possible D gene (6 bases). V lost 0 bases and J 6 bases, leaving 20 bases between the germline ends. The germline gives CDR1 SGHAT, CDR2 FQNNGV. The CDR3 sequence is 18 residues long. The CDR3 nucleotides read TGTGCCAGCAGCTTAGAGGGGGGTACCGGCCCGAGGGCCGGGGAGCTGTTTTTT. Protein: CASSLEGGTGPRAGELFF.

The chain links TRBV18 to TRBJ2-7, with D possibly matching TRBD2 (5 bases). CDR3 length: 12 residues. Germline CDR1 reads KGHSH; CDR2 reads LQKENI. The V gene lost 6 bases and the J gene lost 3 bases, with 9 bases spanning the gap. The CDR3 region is CASSPGYYEQYF. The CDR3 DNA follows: TGTGCCAGCTCCCCGGGGTACTACGAGCAGTACTTC.

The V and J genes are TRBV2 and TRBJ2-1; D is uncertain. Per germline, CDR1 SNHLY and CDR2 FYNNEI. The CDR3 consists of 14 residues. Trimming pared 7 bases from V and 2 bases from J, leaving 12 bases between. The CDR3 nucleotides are TGTGCCAGCAAGCCAACAGACCCCTACAATGAGCAGTTCTTC. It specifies CASKPTDPYNEQFF.

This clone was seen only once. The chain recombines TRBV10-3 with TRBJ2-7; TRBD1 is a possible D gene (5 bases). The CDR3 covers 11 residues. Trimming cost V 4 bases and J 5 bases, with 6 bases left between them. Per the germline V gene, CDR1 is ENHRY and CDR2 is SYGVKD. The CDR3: CAISGGHEQYF. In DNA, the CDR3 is TGTGCCATCAGTGGGGGCCACGAGCAGTACTTC.

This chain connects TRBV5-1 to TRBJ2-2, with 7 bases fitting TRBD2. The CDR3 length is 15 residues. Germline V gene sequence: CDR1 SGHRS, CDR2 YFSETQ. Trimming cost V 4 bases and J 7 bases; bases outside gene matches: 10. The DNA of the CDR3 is TGCGCCAGCAGCATCCAACTAGCGAGCGGCGGGGAGCTGTTTTTT. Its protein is CASSIQLASGGELFF.

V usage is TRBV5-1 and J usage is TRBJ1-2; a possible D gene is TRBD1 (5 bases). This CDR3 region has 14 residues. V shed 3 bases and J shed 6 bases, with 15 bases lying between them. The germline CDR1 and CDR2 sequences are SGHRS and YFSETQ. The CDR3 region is CASSSTSGYDGYTF. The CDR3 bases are TGCGCCAGCAGCTCAACCTCAGGGTACGATGGCTACACCTTC.

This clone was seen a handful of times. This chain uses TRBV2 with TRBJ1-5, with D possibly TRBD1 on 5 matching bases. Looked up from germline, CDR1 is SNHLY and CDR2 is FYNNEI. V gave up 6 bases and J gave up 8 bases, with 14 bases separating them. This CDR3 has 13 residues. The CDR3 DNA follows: TGTGCCAGCAGCTCCGGGGGAGTTAAGCCCCAGCATTTT. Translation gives CASSSGGVKPQHF.

The CDR3 DNA is TGTGCCAGCAGACATCCCCCGGGACTAGCGGAAAGCACAGATACGCAGTATTTT. Amino acids: CASRHPPGLAESTDTQYF. This sequence joins TRBV7-9 and TRBJ2-3, with TRBD2 identical over 11 bases. Germline CDR1 SEHNR, CDR2 FQNEAQ (reference sequence). The junction had 11 bases not matched to a gene; V was cut back by 6 bases and J by 0 bases. The CDR3 is 18 residues long.

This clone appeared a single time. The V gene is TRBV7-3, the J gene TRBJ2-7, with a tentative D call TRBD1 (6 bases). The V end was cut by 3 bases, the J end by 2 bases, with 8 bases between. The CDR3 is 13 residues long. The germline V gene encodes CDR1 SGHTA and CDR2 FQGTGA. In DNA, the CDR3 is TGTGCCAGCAGCTTCGGGGACACCTACGAGCAGTACTTC. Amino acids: CASSFGDTYEQYF.

The CDR3 region is CASSRIPKQGANTGELFF. CDR3 DNA sequence: TGCGCCAGCAGCCGCATCCCCAAACAGGGGGCGAACACCGGGGAGCTGTTTTTT. This sequence joins TRBV5-1 and TRBJ2-2; 8 nucleotides match TRBD1. CDR3 size: 18 residues. Germline loops: CDR1 SGHRS, CDR2 YFSETQ. V trimming: 4 bases; J trimming: 0 bases; junction bases outside the gene matches: 11.

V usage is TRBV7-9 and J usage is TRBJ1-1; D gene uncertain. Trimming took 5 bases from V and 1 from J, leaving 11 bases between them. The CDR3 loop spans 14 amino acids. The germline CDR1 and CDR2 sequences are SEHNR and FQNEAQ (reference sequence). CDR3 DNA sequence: TGTGCCAGCAGCCTCAGGATGGGGAACACTGAAGCTTTCTTT. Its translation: CASSLRMGNTEAFF.

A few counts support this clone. CDR3 sequence: CASRLGTRDTGELFF. The CDR3 nucleotides read TGTGCCAGCCGCCTAGGGACTAGGGACACCGGGGAGCTGTTTTTT. The rearrangement joins TRBV6-5 to TRBJ2-2; TRBD2 matches 8 bases. Germline-derived CDR1 and CDR2 are MNHEY and SVGAGI. This CDR3 comprises 15 residues. The junction had 8 bases not matched to a gene; V was cut back by 8 bases and J by 3 bases.

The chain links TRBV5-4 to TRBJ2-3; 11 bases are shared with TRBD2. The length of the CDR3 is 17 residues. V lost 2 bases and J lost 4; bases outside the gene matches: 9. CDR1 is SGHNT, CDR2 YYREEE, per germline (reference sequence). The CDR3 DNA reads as TGTGCCAGCAGCTTCTCGGTAGCGGGGGGGCTGGCAGATACGCAGTATTTT. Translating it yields CASSFSVAGGLADTQYF.